Presented here are 2 T cell receptor beta chains from one specimen sequenced in a study of shared clonotypes between healthy human individuals. Generated by immunoSEQ multiplex PCR, the TCRdb table keeps only in-frame clones and is missing some. The sample comprises around 720,000 clones, around 73% of which are singletons, and around 1.8% rests with the top ten. Source material: memory CD4+ T cells sorted from blood. The subset was: CD45RA-negative fraction. The receptors derive from a woman aged 25 to 39 in good health.

This clone was seen repeatedly, ten times or more. This chain uses TRBV11-2 with TRBJ2-1; the D gene is possibly TRBD2 (6 bases). V dropped 5 bases and J dropped 7 bases, with 12 bases sitting between them. CDR1 is SGHAT, CDR2 FQNNGV, per germline. The CDR3 runs to 13 residues. The CDR3 loop reads CASSPGLLNEQFF. In nucleotides, the CDR3 is TGTGCCAGCAGCCCGGGACTTCTAAATGAGCAGTTCTTC. Complete variable domain (other parts from reference TRBV11-2 and TRBJ2-1): EAGVAQSPRYKIIEKRQSVAFWCNPISGHATLYWYQQILGQGPKLLIQFQNNGVVDDSQLPKDRFSAERLKGVDSTLKIQPAKLEDSAVYLCASSPGLLNEQFFGPGTRLTVL.

The V call is TRBV7-9, the J call TRBJ1-1; a weak D match, TRBD1 (5 bases). This CDR3 region has 15 residues. Per germline, CDR1 SEHNR and CDR2 FQNEAQ (reference sequence). Trimming pared 5 bases from V and 5 bases from J, leaving 18 bases between. The CDR3 DNA reads as TGTGCCAGCAGCCCACGGGGGAGGGAGGGGACTGAAGCTTTCTTT. It specifies CASSPRGREGTEAFF.